The rows below give T cell receptor beta chains drawn from one sample of a study of T cell responses to AZD1222 COVID-19 vaccine. Some clones are missing from TCRdb's copy, which holds only in-frame ones; the method was immunoSEQ multiplex PCR. Of roughly 150,000 clones in the sample, over 75% are singletons; the top ten hold under 1.5%. Sequenced here: peripheral blood, sampled on day 0 of AZD1222 vaccination. The source of these receptors is an adult in good health. Each CDR3 is given with its conserved first and last residue. A D gene is named only where the DNA matches it firmly. Size tells how often a clone was seen (once, few, many) or the class of an expanded clone, and some rows leave it out.

clone_size j_call d_call v_call cdr3_aa cdr3_nt
. TRBJ2-7 TRBD2 TRBV9 CASSVASGSTYEQYF TGTGCCAGCAGCGTAGCTAGCGGGAGCACCTACGAGCAGTACTTC
. TRBJ2-7 . TRBV2 CASSGRVRYEQYF TGTGCCAGCAGTGGCCGGGTCCGATACGAGCAGTACTTC
. TRBJ2-5 TRBD2 TRBV7-8 CASSLVASGRAGRETQYF TGTGCCAGCAGCTTAGTGGCTAGCGGGCGAGCGGGGAGAGAGACCCAGTACTTC
once TRBJ1-1 TRBD1 TRBV5-1 CASSPRQGSVNTEAFF TGCGCCAGCAGCCCCCGACAGGGATCGGTTAACACTGAAGCTTTCTTT
. TRBJ2-3 . TRBV7-3 CASRAGGADTQYF TGTGCCAGCAGGGCTGGGGGCGCAGATACGCAGTATTTT
. TRBJ2-3 . TRBV5-1 CASSSHGFGTDTQYF TGCGCCAGCAGCTCCCACGGATTCGGCACAGATACGCAGTATTTT
. TRBJ2-1 TRBD1 TRBV7-3 CASSTGTGFNEQFF TGTGCCAGCAGCACCGGGACAGGGTTCAATGAGCAGTTCTTC
. TRBJ2-7 TRBD1 TRBV7-3 CASSLNRGKYEQYF TGTGCCAGCAGCTTAAACAGGGGGAAATACGAGCAGTACTTC
once TRBJ2-1 . TRBV4-1 CASSQAWGHYNEQFF TGCGCCAGCAGCCAAGCTTGGGGGCACTACAATGAGCAGTTCTTC
. TRBJ1-1 . TRBV9 CASSVEAGRAFF TGTGCCAGCAGCGTAGAGGCAGGGCGAGCTTTCTTT
. TRBJ1-5 TRBD1 TRBV6-5 CASTMDRGGNQPQHF TGTGCCAGCACAATGGACAGGGGGGGAAACCAGCCCCAGCATTTT
. TRBJ1-1 TRBD1 TRBV7-9 CASSAHRGSGNTEAFF TGTGCCAGCAGCGCCCACAGGGGCTCAGGGAACACTGAAGCTTTCTTT
. TRBJ2-7 . TRBV18 CASSQDLDHEQYF TGTGCCAGCTCACAGGACCTGGACCACGAGCAGTACTTC
. TRBJ2-4 TRBD1 TRBV7-3 CASSLTGGIQYF TGTGCCAGCAGCCTAACAGGGGGAATTCAGTACTTC
once TRBJ1-1 . TRBV29-1 CSVGVAFF TGCAGCGTTGGTGTGGCTTTCTTT
. TRBJ2-7 . TRBV6-5 CASRTTQTNYEQYF TGTGCCAGCAGGACGACACAAACCAACTACGAGCAGTACTTC
. TRBJ1-5 . TRBV7-9 CASSVSNQPQHF TGTGCCAGCAGCGTCAGCAATCAGCCCCAGCATTTT
. TRBJ1-5 TRBD1 TRBV5-4 CASSWTGGGSYSNQPQHF TGTGCCAGCAGCTGGACAGGGGGCGGCTCTTATAGCAATCAGCCCCAGCATTTT
. TRBJ2-1 TRBD2 TRBV24-1 CATSDFGTSGRDEQFF TGTGCCACCAGTGATTTTGGGACTAGCGGGAGGGATGAGCAGTTCTTC
. TRBJ1-4 . TRBV6-5 CASNRGGGEKLFF TGTGCCAGCAACCGTGGGGGAGGTGAAAAACTGTTTTTT
. TRBJ1-3 . TRBV9 CASSVGNGNTIYF TGTGCCAGCAGCGTAGGGAATGGAAACACCATATATTTT
. TRBJ2-5 TRBD1 TRBV3-1/TRBV3-2 CASSTDTNTGVQETQYF TGTGCCAGCAGCACAGATACGAACACAGGGGTCCAAGAGACCCAGTACTTC
once TRBJ2-2 . TRBV5-1 CASSLNPNTGELFF TGCGCCAGCAGCTTGAATCCGAACACCGGGGAGCTGTTTTTT
. TRBJ1-1 . TRBV9 CASSVGPPNTEAFF TGTGCCAGCAGCGTGGGACCGCCGAACACTGAAGCTTTCTTT
. TRBJ1-5 . TRBV12-3/TRBV12-4 CASSLRPSPQHF TGTGCCAGCAGTTTAAGGCCCTCGCCCCAGCATTTT
. TRBJ1-3 . TRBV30 CAWGQGPDTIYF TGTGCCTGGGGTCAGGGGCCCGACACCATATATTTT
. TRBJ2-7 TRBD2 TRBV5-1 CASSTQKTSGAYEQYF TGCGCCAGCAGCACGCAAAAGACTAGCGGTGCCTACGAGCAGTACTTC
few TRBJ1-1 TRBD1 TRBV30 CACQGGTGGRNTEAFF TGTGCCTGCCAAGGAGGGACAGGGGGGCGGAACACTGAAGCTTTCTTT
. TRBJ1-3 . TRBV6-5 CASFSGPGNTIYF TGTGCCAGCTTCTCGGGTCCCGGAAACACCATATATTTT
once TRBJ1-1 . TRBV10-3 CAIAGREDTEAFF TGTGCCATCGCGGGCAGGGAGGACACTGAAGCTTTCTTT
. TRBJ2-7 TRBD2 TRBV6-4 CASSAEAGGLYEQYF TGTGCCAGCAGTGCTGAGGCGGGGGGGCTCTACGAGCAGTACTTC
once TRBJ1-4 TRBD1 TRBV5-1 CASSLADRGVTNEKLFF TGCGCCAGCAGCTTGGCCGACAGGGGTGTAACTAATGAAAAACTGTTTTTT
. TRBJ1-1 . TRBV6-4 CADRHPRTRWAFF TGTGCCGACAGGCACCCCAGAACCCGGTGGGCTTTCTTT
once TRBJ1-2 . TRBV30 CADDRLGATNYGYTF TGTGCCGACGACCGATTGGGGGCCACTAACTATGGCTACACCTTC
. TRBJ1-1 . TRBV27 CASSFGALTEAFF TGTGCCAGCAGCTTCGGGGCGCTAACTGAAGCTTTCTTT
. TRBJ2-7 TRBD2 TRBV13 CASSSTSASSYEQYF TGTGCCAGCAGCTCCACTAGCGCCAGCTCCTACGAGCAGTACTTC
. TRBJ1-3 . TRBV10-1 CASSVRQDTGNTIYF TGCGCCAGCAGTGTTAGACAGGACACTGGAAACACCATATATTTT
once TRBJ1-1 . TRBV9 CASSTRPGPGTEAFF TGTGCCAGCAGCACTAGACCGGGACCGGGCACTGAAGCTTTCTTT
. TRBJ2-7 TRBD1 TRBV7-2 CASSLAGQALYEQYF TGTGCCAGCAGCTTAGCAGGACAGGCTCTCTACGAGCAGTACTTC
. TRBJ1-1 . TRBV29-1 CSAGAGMNTEAFF TGCAGCGCAGGGGCAGGGATGAACACTGAAGCTTTCTTT
once TRBJ1-6 . TRBV28 CASSLSDSSYNSPLHF TGTGCCAGCAGTTTGAGTGACAGTTCTTATAATTCACCCCTCCACTTT